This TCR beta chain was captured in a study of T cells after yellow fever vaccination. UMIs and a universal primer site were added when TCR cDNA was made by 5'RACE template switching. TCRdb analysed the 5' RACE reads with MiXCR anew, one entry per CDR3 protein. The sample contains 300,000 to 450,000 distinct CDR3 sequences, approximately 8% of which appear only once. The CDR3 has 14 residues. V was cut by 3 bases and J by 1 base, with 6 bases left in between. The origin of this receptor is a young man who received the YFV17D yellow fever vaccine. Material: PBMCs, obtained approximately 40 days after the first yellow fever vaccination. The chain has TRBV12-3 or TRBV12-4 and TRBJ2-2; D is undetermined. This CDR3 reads CASSFDENTGELFF. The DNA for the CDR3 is TGTGCCAGCAGTTTTGACGAGAACACCGGGGAGCTGTTTTTT.